A selection of T cell receptor beta chains follows, all from one sample in a study of blood T cells in healthy people across ages. MiXCR, applied by TCRdb to the 5' RACE reads, yields one record per CDR3 protein. The sample shows about 1,400,000 distinct CDR3 sequences, 55% to 75% of them seen only once. The specimen was blood. These receptors originate from a man aged 18 to 30 in good health. CDR3s include the opening cysteine and the closing phenylalanine or tryptophan. D genes are given only for firm matches. The size field is filled for only some rows; it gives once, few, many or a size class.

v_call	d_call	j_call	clone_size	cdr3_nt	cdr3_aa
TRBV19	.	TRBJ1-4	few	TGTGCCAGTAGCCCTCGGACAGTAACTAATGAAAAGCTGTTTTTT	CASSPRTVTNEKLFF
TRBV27	TRBD2	TRBJ2-3	.	TGTGCCAGCAGTCTCGGGACTAGCGGGAGTCTAGATACGCAGTATTTT	CASSLGTSGSLDTQYF
TRBV29-1	TRBD1	TRBJ2-2	.	TGCAGCGCCCAGGGGGCTACCGGGGAGCTGTTTTTT	CSAQGATGELFF
TRBV7-2	.	TRBJ2-5	few	TGTGCCAGCAGCTTTCCGACAAAAGAGACCCAGTACTTC	CASSFPTKETQYF
TRBV21-1	.	TRBJ1-2	.	TGTGCCAGCAGCAAGAGGCAGGGGGATGGCTACACCTTC	CASSKRQGDGYTF
TRBV6-2/TRBV6-3	.	TRBJ1-2	.	TGTGCCAGCAGTAATTCCGAGACAGACTATGGCTACACCTTC	CASSNSETDYGYTF
TRBV2	.	TRBJ1-2	.	TGTGCCAGCAGTCGGACAGCCTCCTATGGCTACACCTTC	CASSRTASYGYTF
TRBV7-9	.	TRBJ1-6	.	TGTGCCAGCAGCCCAAATGGGGTACCCCTCCACTTT	CASSPNGVPLHF
TRBV29-1	.	TRBJ1-1	.	TGCAGCGTAAGCATCCAGGGCGAATCAACTCCCAGTGAAGCTTTCTTT	CSVSIQGESTPSEAFF
TRBV12-3/TRBV12-4	.	TRBJ1-1	few	TGTGCCAGCAGTTTTCCCAGGGTGGACACTGAAGCTTTCTTT	CASSFPRVDTEAFF
TRBV12-3/TRBV12-4	.	TRBJ1-2	.	TGTGCCAGCAGTTCCACGGCTGGCTATGGCTACACCTTC	CASSSTAGYGYTF
TRBV9	TRBD1	TRBJ1-2	once	TGTGCCAGCAGCGGGGACTTGGGACAGAACTATGGCTACACCTTC	CASSGDLGQNYGYTF
TRBV20-1	.	TRBJ2-7	.	TGCAGTGCTAGTGGGCGGGGGACAACGAGCTCCTACAAGCAGTACTTC	CSASGRGTTSSYKQYF
TRBV11-2	.	TRBJ2-1	.	TGTGCCAGCAGCTTTGCAGAGCGGAATGAGCAGTTCTTC	CASSFAERNEQFF
TRBV25-1	.	TRBJ2-1	few	TGTGCCAGCAGTGACTCAGGGACTTTCGTCTACAATGAGCAGTTCTTC	CASSDSGTFVYNEQFF
TRBV29-1	TRBD1	TRBJ1-1	.	TGCAGCGTCGCACATCGACAGGGATTGGAAGCTTTCTTT	CSVAHRQGLEAFF
TRBV4-3	TRBD1	TRBJ2-7	few	TGCGCCAGCAGCCAAGATGGGACAGGGAAAGACGAGCAGTACTTC	CASSQDGTGKDEQYF
TRBV28	.	TRBJ2-7	few	TGTGCCAGCAGTTTTCTGGGGGTCACCGAGCAGTACTTC	CASSFLGVTEQYF
TRBV7-2	.	TRBJ2-7	.	TGTGCCAGCAGCTTAATGGGCATGCCCTACGAGCAGTACTTC	CASSLMGMPYEQYF
TRBV29-1	.	TRBJ1-1	.	TGCAGCGTTGAGTCCCTAAGGACTGAAGCTTTCTTT	CSVESLRTEAFF
TRBV11-2	TRBD2	TRBJ2-3	.	TGTGCCAGCAGCTTAGGCTCCATAGCGGGATATACAGATACGCAGTATTTT	CASSLGSIAGYTDTQYF
TRBV9	TRBD2	TRBJ2-1	many	TGTGCCAGCAGCGTAGGGGGGGGCAATGAGCAGTTCTTC	CASSVGGGNEQFF
TRBV2	.	TRBJ2-7	.	TGTGCCAGCTTTCAGAACCTCAATGAGCAGTACTTC	CASFQNLNEQYF
TRBV9	.	TRBJ2-1	.	TGTGCCAGTACCGCCTGTTCAGGGAGCTCCTACAATGAGCAGTTCTTC	CASTACSGSSYNEQFF
TRBV11-2	.	TRBJ2-4	.	TGTGCCAGCAGCCCCGAGATATCGGAGCAGTACTTC	CASSPEISEQYF
TRBV6-2/TRBV6-3	.	TRBJ2-5	few	TGTGCCAGCAGTTCCGCCGGACGGACCCAAGAGACCCAGTACTTC	CASSSAGRTQETQYF
TRBV7-9	.	TRBJ2-7	.	TGTGCCAGCGCTTACCCCCATACCCCCGAGCAGTACTTC	CASAYPHTPEQYF
TRBV20-1	.	TRBJ2-1	few	TGCAGTGCTAGGCTCAGGGTCAGGTCGTTCTTC	CSARLRVRSFF
TRBV20-1	.	TRBJ2-5	.	TGCAGTTCAGAGGGTTACCCCGCTCAAGAGACCCAGTACTTC	CSSEGYPAQETQYF
TRBV6-5	.	TRBJ1-6	.	TGTGCCAGCAGTTACTCCCTCGGGGAGAATTCACCCCTCCACTTT	CASSYSLGENSPLHF
TRBV6-5	TRBD2	TRBJ2-5	.	TGTGCCAGCAGTTACGAGCGGGGGGGCTTATCCCAAGAGACCCAGTACTTC	CASSYERGGLSQETQYF
TRBV29-1	.	TRBJ2-7	few	TGCAGCGTTGCGGACGTCGACTTCTACGAGCAGTACTTC	CSVADVDFYEQYF
TRBV30	.	TRBJ2-5	.	TGTGCCTGGAGTGGGGGAGTCCTTACTGGGGAGACCCAGTACTTC	CAWSGGVLTGETQYF
TRBV20-1	.	TRBJ2-7	.	TGCAGGGGCGAGTCCAAAACCTACGAGCAGTACTTC	CRGESKTYEQYF
TRBV10-3	.	TRBJ2-7	.	TGTGCCATCACTAATCGACAGGCCCCTCAGTCTTACGAGCAGTACTTC	CAITNRQAPQSYEQYF
TRBV25-1	TRBD2	TRBJ2-1	.	TGTGCCAGCAGTGAATTAAAAGGGACTAGCAGCGGGAATGAGCAGTTCTTC	CASSELKGTSSGNEQFF
TRBV29-1	TRBD1	TRBJ2-3	.	TGCAGCGTTGATGGGACAGGCCCTTGGGTTTATACGCAGTATTTT	CSVDGTGPWVYTQYF
TRBV15	.	TRBJ1-4	once	TGTGCCACCAGCGCAGGTCTTGAAAAACTGTTTTTT	CATSAGLEKLFF
TRBV2	TRBD1	TRBJ1-2	.	TGTGCCACCCATCTCAGGGGGAACTATGGCTACACCTTC	CATHLRGNYGYTF